One sample yielded the 27 T cell receptor beta chains listed below, sequenced in a study of cytomegalovirus exposure and HLA in healthy donors (dated by TCRdb to between 2016 and 2019). Library generation was performed with the immunoSEQ multiplex PCR assay. TCRdb limited this immuneACCESS table to in-frame rearrangements with V and J called. A share of clones is missing; checked studies link under half to unresolved V genes, and the rest is unexplained. This sample lists some 160,000 clones; around 89% were detected once. The ten largest account for 2.5% to 3% of the sample. The specimen sequenced was PBMCs. The receptors come from a man between 18 and 29 years old in good health and CMV-seronegative.

This chain uses TRBV6-5 with TRBJ2-3, with TRBD1 as a possible D gene (6 bases). The germline V and J ends were trimmed by 8 bases and 6 bases, with 21 bases remaining between them. The CDR3 is 15 residues long. The germline V gene has CDR1 MNHEY and CDR2 SVGAGI. CDR3: CASLGPGEKVDTQYF. The CDR3 nucleotides read TGTGCCAGCCTGGGGCCAGGGGAAAAGGTGGATACGCAGTATTTT.

The chain joins TRBV7-9 to TRBJ2-3; 8 positions agree with TRBD2. V dropped 2 bases and J dropped 6; count of bases not matched to a gene: 10. The CDR3 covers 16 residues. The V gene's germline CDR1 is SEHNR and CDR2 FQNEAQ (reference sequence). CDR3 sequence: CASSLWSGTRFDTQYF. DNA for the CDR3: TGTGCCAGCAGCTTATGGTCCGGGACTAGATTTGATACGCAGTATTTT.

V is TRBV25-1 and J is TRBJ2-7, with 12 positions matching TRBD1. With 3 bases clipped from V and 6 bases from J, the junction kept 6 bases outside the gene matches. This CDR3 region has 15 residues. Looked up from germline, CDR1 is MGHDK and CDR2 is SYGVNS. The CDR3, as DNA: TGTGCCAGCAGTGAGGCCGGGACAGGGGGCGCCGAGCAGTACTTC. It specifies CASSEAGTGGAEQYF.

V is TRBV29-1 and J is TRBJ1-1, with 7 bases lining up with TRBD1. V trimming: 7 bases; J trimming: 7 bases; junction bases outside the gene matches: 12. This CDR3 is built from 13 residues. Per germline, CDR1 SQVTM and CDR2 ANQGSEA. CDR3: CSARRDSLSEAFF. The DNA of the CDR3 is TGCAGCGCCCGACGGGACAGTTTAAGTGAAGCTTTCTTT.

This clone has just one count. This sequence joins TRBV9 and TRBJ2-1, with TRBD2 matching 8 bases. CDR1 and CDR2 (germline): SGDLS, YYNGEE. The trim removed 1 base at V and 6 bases at J, leaving 6 bases unmatched. The CDR3 totals 15 residues. CDR3 residues: CASSVTAGGSNEQFF. CDR3 in DNA: TGTGCCAGCAGCGTAACGGCGGGAGGTTCCAATGAGCAGTTCTTC. The variable domain in full, completed from reference TRBV9 and TRBJ2-1, reads DSGVTQTPKHLITATGQRVTLRCSPRSGDLSVYWYQQSLDQGLQFLIQYYNGEERAKGNILERFSAQQFPDLHSELNLSSLELGDSALYFCASSVTAGGSNEQFFGPGTRLTVL.

The chain joins TRBV7-9 to TRBJ1-2; D is uncertain. CDR1 SEHNR and CDR2 FQNEAQ come from the germline V gene (reference sequence). Trimming shortened V by 4 bases and J by 2 bases, and 14 bases separated the two germline ends. This CDR3 spans 15 amino acids. CDR3 sequence (DNA): TGTGCCAGCAGCTCCTCGGCGACATACAACTATGGCTACACCTTC. Translating it yields CASSSSATYNYGYTF. Filled out from reference TRBV7-9 and TRBJ1-2, the complete variable domain reads DTGVSQNPRHKITKRGQNVTFRCDPISEHNRLYWYRQTLGQGPEFLTYFQNEAQLEKSRLLSDRFSAERPKGSFSTLEIQRTEQGDSAMYLCASSSSATYNYGYTFGSGTRLTVV.

V is TRBV6-5 and J is TRBJ1-2; a weak D match, TRBD1 (5 bases). Germline V gives CDR1 MNHEY, CDR2 SVGAGI. This CDR3 contains 15 residues. Trimming took off 8 bases at V and 0 bases at J, with 16 bases between the two ends. The CDR3 nucleotides are TGTGCCAGCCGGTCTGGGGCGACGACTAACTATGGCTACACCTTC. Its translation: CASRSGATTNYGYTF.

This clone is a singleton in its sample. The chain links TRBV6-5 to TRBJ2-2; D is perhaps TRBD1 (6 bases). V dropped 7 bases and J dropped 3 bases, with 12 bases sitting between them. This CDR3 region has 14 residues. The germline V gene encodes CDR1 MNHEY and CDR2 SVGAGI. CDR3 amino acids: CASTPTGYTGELFF. The CDR3 nucleotides are TGTGCCAGCACCCCGACAGGTTACACCGGGGAGCTGTTTTTT.

This sequence joins TRBV7-9 and TRBJ2-1, with TRBD1 as a possible D gene (5 bases). The CDR3 sequence is 15 residues long. CDR1 SEHNR and CDR2 FQNEAQ come from the germline V gene (reference sequence). Trimming took 2 bases from V and 7 from J, leaving 15 bases between them. The DNA for the CDR3 is TGTGCCAGCAGCTTACAGGGTCCCCAAGATAATGAGCAGTTCTTC. This encodes CASSLQGPQDNEQFF.

This clone was detected once. The CDR3 DNA reads as TGTGCCAGCAGTCCGCGGACAGGGGGAAATCAGCCCCAGCATTTT. Its protein is CASSPRTGGNQPQHF. The chain combines TRBV28 with TRBJ1-5, with 10 positions matching TRBD1. CDR1 is MDHEN, CDR2 SYDVKM, per germline. V trimming: 5 bases; J trimming: 4 bases; junction bases outside the gene matches: 5. The CDR3 contains 15 residues.

V and J are TRBV27 and TRBJ2-2; TRBD2 is a possible D gene (5 bases). Germline V gene sequence: CDR1 MNHEY, CDR2 SMNVEV (reference sequence). This CDR3 has 17 amino acids. V dropped 7 bases and J dropped 5 bases, with 23 bases sitting between them. The CDR3 region is CASTRYSATSGTGELFF. The DNA for the CDR3 is TGTGCCAGCACCAGGTATAGCGCGACGTCTGGAACCGGGGAGCTGTTTTTT.

The chain couples TRBV5-4 to TRBJ1-2; D perhaps matches TRBD1 (5 bases). Deletions cut 1 base from V and 4 bases from J, with 11 bases between. Looked up from germline, CDR1 is SGHNT and CDR2 is YYREEE (reference sequence). The CDR3 covers 14 residues. The CDR3 bases are TGTGCCAGCAGCTTGCCCGACAGCCCCTATGGCTACACCTTC. Protein: CASSLPDSPYGYTF.

This chain joins TRBV6-4 and TRBJ2-2; TRBD2 is a possible D gene (5 bases). CDR3 length equals 14 residues. The V and J ends lost 7 bases and 0 bases respectively, with 9 bases between them. CDR1 MRHNA and CDR2 SNTAGT come from the germline V gene. The CDR3 sequence: CASTEDSNTGELFF. The CDR3 region has the DNA TGTGCCAGCACTGAGGACTCGAACACCGGGGAGCTGTTTTTT.

This rearrangement joins TRBV5-1 to TRBJ1-1, with unresolved D. This CDR3 contains 15 residues. The germline CDR1 and CDR2 sequences are SGHRS and YFSETQ. Trimming stripped 2 bases from V and 10 bases from J, with 21 bases between. CDR3 sequence: CASSLEPGGGVLAFF. The DNA for the CDR3 is TGCGCCAGCAGCTTAGAGCCCGGTGGAGGAGTGTTAGCTTTCTTT.

The chain is built from TRBV15 and TRBJ2-3; D is uncertain. Trimming cost V 5 bases and J 0 bases, with 15 bases left between them. Germline lookup yields CDR1 LNHNV and CDR2 YYDKDF (reference sequence). The CDR3 runs 16 residues. The CDR3 bases are TGTGCCACCAGCCCTCGTAGGAGCGCTAGCACAGATACGCAGTATTTT. It translates to CATSPRRSASTDTQYF.

The CDR3 loop reads CATSGGEGVSYNEQFF. DNA of the CDR3: TGTGCCACCAGTGGGGGGGAGGGGGTCTCCTACAATGAGCAGTTCTTC. The chain is built from TRBV15 and TRBJ2-1; the D gene is possibly TRBD2 (7 bases). Trimming stripped 6 bases from V and 0 bases from J, with 15 bases between. Per the germline V gene, CDR1 is LNHNV and CDR2 is YYDKDF (reference sequence). The CDR3 length is 16 residues.

V gene TRBV5-1 combines with J gene TRBJ1-2; D ambiguous. Per the germline V gene, CDR1 is SGHRS and CDR2 is YFSETQ. V shed 3 bases and J shed 6 bases, with 18 bases lying between them. The CDR3 is 15 amino acids. DNA of the CDR3: TGCGCCAGCAGCTCGGCCGGTGAGGGCGCAGATGGCTACACCTTC. Amino acids: CASSSAGEGADGYTF.

The J gene is TRBJ2-6, the V gene TRBV5-1; 8 bases are shared with TRBD1. Per the germline V gene, CDR1 is SGHRS and CDR2 is YFSETQ. The CDR3 has 16 amino acids. V gave up 4 bases and J gave up 3 bases; unmatched junction bases: 6. The CDR3 spells CASSLDRAGGANVLTF. In nucleotides, the CDR3 is TGCGCCAGCAGCCTGGACAGGGCAGGTGGGGCCAACGTCCTGACTTTC.

A note on this clone: Its ends do not fully match the called genes, so a read error is possible. The V gene is TRBV7-2, the J gene TRBJ2-3, with a tentative D call TRBD1 (6 bases). Looked up from germline, CDR1 is SGHTA and CDR2 is FQGNSA. The CDR3 is 14 amino acids. The CDR3, as DNA: TGTGCCAGCAGCTTAGATTCGGGACACTCAGTCCGTCGCTTT. Protein: CASSLDSGHSVRRF.

The chain links TRBV27 to TRBJ2-7; 7 bases agree with TRBD2. CDR1 and CDR2 from the germline V gene are MNHEY and SMNVEV (reference sequence). This CDR3 has 14 residues. The V gene end was trimmed by 5 bases and the J gene end by 0 bases; junction bases not matched to a gene: 4. This CDR3 is CASSSGMSSYEQYF. CDR3 in DNA: TGTGCCAGCAGTAGCGGGATGAGCTCCTACGAGCAGTACTTC.

This chain connects TRBV11-2 to TRBJ2-3; the D is unclear. Germline assignment: CDR1 SGHAT and CDR2 FQNNGV. The CDR3 extends over 16 amino acids. V dropped 5 bases and J dropped 1 base, with 16 bases sitting between them. Here the CDR3 reads CASSPGRQIGTDTQYF. The CDR3 DNA is TGTGCCAGCAGCCCGGGTAGGCAAATCGGCACAGATACGCAGTATTTT.

This chain links TRBV6-5 with TRBJ1-1, with D unclear. The CDR3 sequence is 15 residues long. Germline V gene data show CDR1 as MNHEY and CDR2 as SVGAGI. Trimming removed 0 bases from V and 0 bases from J, with 8 bases in between. DNA for the CDR3: TGTGCCAGCAGTTACTCTTCGCAGTTGAACACTGAAGCTTTCTTT. This encodes CASSYSSQLNTEAFF.

This clone is a singleton in its sample. This chain joins TRBV5-1 and TRBJ1-2, with 8 bases identical to TRBD1. The germline V gene encodes CDR1 SGHRS and CDR2 YFSETQ. CDR3 length equals 12 residues. V lost 5 bases, J lost 7 bases, and 4 bases stayed unmatched. The CDR3 DNA reads TGCGCCAGCAGAATTGACAGGGGTGGCTACACCTTC. It codes for CASRIDRGGYTF.

This chain joins TRBV5-6 and TRBJ2-7, with D perhaps matching TRBD1 (5 bases). This CDR3 is 13 amino acids long. V lost 4 bases and J 2 bases, leaving 10 bases between the germline ends. CDR1 and CDR2 (germline): SGHDT, YYEEEE. The CDR3 loop reads CASSRTGPYEQYV. CDR3 DNA sequence: TGTGCCAGCAGCCGAACAGGACCCTACGAGCAGTACGTC.

The CDR3 DNA is TGTGCCAGCAGCCCATCATTCTACGAGCAGTACTTC. Translated, it gives CASSPSFYEQYF. The chain has TRBV2 and TRBJ2-7; D gene ambiguous. V lost 6 bases and J lost 3, with 9 bases in between. CDR3 size: 12 residues. The germline CDR1 and CDR2 sequences are SNHLY and FYNNEI.

The chain uses TRBV6-6 and TRBJ1-6; unclear D gene. The length of the CDR3 is 15 residues. Trimming stripped 2 bases from V and 6 bases from J, with 11 bases between. CDR1 and CDR2 from the germline V gene are MNHNY and SVGAGI (reference sequence). DNA of the CDR3: TGTGCCAGCAGTTACCCAGACGGGATTAATTCACCCCTCCACTTT. This sequence encodes CASSYPDGINSPLHF.

The chain is built from TRBV5-4 and TRBJ2-1, with TRBD1 identical over 7 bases. Germline trimming cut 4 bases from V and 5 bases from J; bases unmatched to any gene: 12. The germline gives CDR1 SGHNT, CDR2 YYREEE (reference sequence). This CDR3 has 16 residues. CDR3 in DNA: TGTGCCAGCAGCCCCTCCGAGGACAGGCTCCACAATGAGCAGTTCTTC. Its protein product is CASSPSEDRLHNEQFF.